This T cell receptor (beta chain) was observed in a study of identical twins. Overall study results and limits: Rather than following the same donors, the conclusions depended on cross-sectional statistical analysis. Monozygotic twins shared more out-of-frame TCR alpha than recombination models predicted. The more abundant beta clonotypes in cord blood had fewer insertions, and memory repertoires did not show this. Analyses of zero insertions could be partly confounded by invariant MAIT and iNKT cells.

TCRdb independently ran MiXCR on the 5' RACE reads; one entry per CDR3 protein. The sample has hundreds of thousands of distinct CDR3 sequences; approximately 7% are singletons. As to this clonotype: Its matching antigen is unknown.

The ends lost 0 bases at V and 6 bases at J; junction bases unmatched: 6. The germline gives CDR1 SGHRS, CDR2 YFSETQ. The CDR3 covers 16 residues. These data are also associated with another study on yellow fever vaccine responses in identical twins.

The sequence came from a woman in her late teens or twenties in good health. The sequencing input was memory (CD45RO+) T cells sorted from blood. The genes are TRBV5-1 and TRBJ1-6; 7 positions match TRBD1. The CDR3 region is CASSLGTGTGNSPLHF. DNA for the CDR3: TGCGCCAGCAGCTTGGGGACAGGAACGGGTAATTCACCCCTCCACTTT.